This entry lists 30 T cell receptor beta chains sequenced from one sample in a study of shared clonotypes between healthy human individuals. The protocol was immunoSEQ multiplex PCR, while the TCRdb copy is restricted to in-frame clones and leaves out a portion. The sample carries about 2.3 million clones, just over 90% recorded once. The sequenced material came from naive CD4+ T cells from PBMCs. Subset described: CD45RA+ positively selected. These receptors originate from a man aged 18 to 35 in good health. Some clones in this sample may be carry-over from other donors' samples.

V is TRBV10-3 and J is TRBJ2-7; no clear D. The CDR3 is 13 amino acids. Germline assignment: CDR1 ENHRY and CDR2 SYGVKD. Trimming pared 3 bases from V and 3 bases from J, leaving 9 bases between. The CDR3 here is CAISDRGLYEQYF. The DNA for the CDR3 is TGTGCCATCAGTGACCGCGGCCTCTACGAGCAGTACTTC.

J is TRBJ2-1 and V is TRBV28; 8 bases fit TRBD2. The junction had 11 bases not matched to a gene; V was cut back by 6 bases and J by 4 bases. This CDR3 is built from 16 residues. Per the germline V gene, CDR1 is MDHEN and CDR2 is SYDVKM. The CDR3 loop is CASSHLGTRDYNEQFF. CDR3 nucleotide sequence: TGTGCCAGCAGCCATCTCGGGACTAGGGATTACAATGAGCAGTTCTTC.

The V and J genes are TRBV28 and TRBJ1-2; 9 bases line up with TRBD1. The CDR3 has 14 residues. With V trimmed by 6 bases and J by 6 bases, 8 bases remained unmatched. The germline gives CDR1 MDHEN, CDR2 SYDVKM. The CDR3 region is CASRGQGLLNGYTF. The CDR3 DNA sequence: TGTGCCAGCAGAGGACAGGGGCTACTGAATGGCTACACCTTC.

The CDR3 DNA sequence: TGTGCCAGCAGCTTACGGACGGCAGATACGCAGTATTTT. This codes for CASSLRTADTQYF. This rearrangement joins TRBV7-8 to TRBJ2-3; D not certain. CDR3 length: 13 amino acids. The germline V and J ends were trimmed by 2 bases and 4 bases, with 7 bases remaining between them. Germline V lookup: CDR1 SGHVS, CDR2 FQNEAQ.

The J gene is TRBJ1-5, the V gene TRBV28, with 7 positions matching TRBD1. The CDR3 loop spans 16 amino acids. The V gene's germline CDR1 is MDHEN and CDR2 SYDVKM. V trimming: 2 bases; J trimming: 7 bases; junction bases outside the gene matches: 11. The CDR3 sequence is CASSLTRGSGGQPQHF. The DNA for the CDR3 is TGTGCCAGCAGTTTAACCCGGGGTTCAGGGGGGCAGCCCCAGCATTTT.

About this clone: This sample includes further DNA sequences coding for the same CDR3. The chain recombines TRBV9 with TRBJ1-1; D is ambiguous. CDR1 is SGDLS, CDR2 YYNGEE, per germline. V lost 0 bases, J lost 0 bases, and 3 bases lay in between. This CDR3 has 13 amino acids. CDR3 in DNA: TGTGCCAGCAGCGTAGTCATGAACACTGAAGCTTTCTTT. Its protein is CASSVVMNTEAFF.

This clone has more than one count but fewer than ten. This sample also contains other DNA sequences that code for the same CDR3. The V gene is TRBV7-9, the J gene TRBJ1-1; the D is unclear. Germline V gene sequence: CDR1 SEHNR, CDR2 FQNEAQ (reference sequence). Trimming pared 1 base from V and 0 bases from J, leaving 6 bases between. The length of the CDR3 is 14 residues. The CDR3 region is CASSLEGMNTEAFF. In DNA, the CDR3 is TGTGCCAGCAGCTTAGAGGGCATGAACACTGAAGCTTTCTTT.

The chain couples TRBV6-7 to TRBJ1-4; TRBD1 is a possible D gene (5 bases). TRBV6-7 is recorded as an ORF, its role being uncertain. This CDR3 has 19 residues. Trimming removed 2 bases at V and 1 base at J, with 20 bases between. The CDR3 sequence: CASSYGAGIKPGTNEKLFF. CDR3 in DNA: TGTGCCAGCAGTTACGGGGCAGGAATCAAGCCGGGAACTAATGAAAAACTGTTTTTT.

The chain uses TRBV7-9 and TRBJ1-3; no reliable D call. The CDR3 covers 15 residues. Germline V gene data show CDR1 as SEHNR and CDR2 as FQNEAQ (reference sequence). With 1 base removed from V and 2 bases from J, the gap between germline ends came to 9 bases. CDR3 protein: CASSLVGGAGNTIYF. Written as DNA, the CDR3 is TGTGCCAGCAGCTTAGTGGGTGGCGCTGGAAACACCATATATTTT.

As for this clone: The sample holds other DNA sequences that translate to the same CDR3. The V gene is TRBV7-3, the J gene TRBJ2-2, with 8 bases aligning to TRBD1. Germline CDR1 reads SGHTA; CDR2 reads FQGTGA. The CDR3 is made up of 16 amino acids. The V segment lost 4 bases and the J segment 0 bases; nucleotides outside the gene matches: 4. The CDR3 DNA follows: TGTGCCAGCAGCTCACAGGGGGGTTCGAACACCGGGGAGCTGTTTTTT. It translates to CASSSQGGSNTGELFF.

The genes are TRBV6-5 and TRBJ2-7; D may be TRBD2 (5 bases). V lost 10 bases, J lost 4 bases, and 17 bases lay in between. The CDR3 runs 13 residues. CDR1 and CDR2 from the germline V gene are MNHEY and SVGAGI. CDR3: CATRRPAAYEQYF. The CDR3, as DNA: TGTGCCACCAGGAGGCCGGCGGCGTACGAGCAGTACTTC.

The chain carries TRBV9 and TRBJ2-1; D gene unclear. The CDR3 spans 16 residues. V was clipped by 0 bases and J by 0 bases, with 10 bases between them. Germline loops: CDR1 SGDLS, CDR2 YYNGEE. CDR3 sequence reads: CASSVDPTPSYNEQFF. The CDR3 nucleotides are TGTGCCAGCAGCGTAGATCCCACTCCCTCCTACAATGAGCAGTTCTTC. Full variable domain (missing parts from reference TRBV9 and TRBJ2-1): DSGVTQTPKHLITATGQRVTLRCSPRSGDLSVYWYQQSLDQGLQFLIQYYNGEERAKGNILERFSAQQFPDLHSELNLSSLELGDSALYFCASSVDPTPSYNEQFFGPGTRLTVL.

The CDR3 loop reads CASSFRDRSYEQYF. CDR3 nucleotides: TGTGCCAGCAGCTTCCGGGACCGCTCCTACGAGCAGTACTTC. The V and J genes are TRBV11-2 and TRBJ2-7; D tentatively reads TRBD1 or TRBD2 (5 bases each). The CDR3 has 14 amino acids. V was shortened by 3 bases and J by 0 bases, with 9 bases between the two germline ends. CDR1 is SGHAT, CDR2 FQNNGV, per germline.

The CDR3 DNA follows: TGCGCCAGCAGCTTGGGGGCAGTCTTTAAGGAGACCCAGTACTTC. Its protein is CASSLGAVFKETQYF. J is TRBJ2-5 and V is TRBV5-1; D unresolved. V was pared by 0 bases and J by 5 bases, with 14 bases between. Germline V lookup: CDR1 SGHRS, CDR2 YFSETQ. This CDR3 is built from 15 residues.

This clone was detected only a few times. The V call is TRBV6-1, the J call TRBJ1-1, with D unclear. Germline V gene sequence: CDR1 MNHNS, CDR2 SASEGT. V gave up 7 bases and J gave up 4 bases, with 16 bases separating them. The CDR3 loop spans 14 amino acids. Written as DNA, the CDR3 is TGTGCCAGCATTAGTCGGGCGGTGGGCACTGAAGCTTTCTTT. As protein: CASISRAVGTEAFF.

The chain joins TRBV13 to TRBJ2-7; no definite D call. CDR3 length equals 12 residues. Trimming took 5 bases from V and 6 from J, leaving 11 bases between them. Germline CDR1 is PRHDT and CDR2 is FYEKMQ (reference sequence). DNA for the CDR3: TGTGCCAGCAGCACCCCCCTCGGCGAGCAGTACTTC. Its translation is CASSTPLGEQYF.

The chain carries TRBV7-8 and TRBJ2-1; D perhaps matches TRBD2 (8 bases). Germline CDR1 and CDR2: SGHVS and FQNEAQ. V dropped 8 bases and J dropped 12 bases, with 35 bases sitting between them. This CDR3 comprises 18 residues. As DNA, the CDR3 is TGTGCCAGCCGTGCCGGGACAGTTAAGCGGGGGCACAATCGAGGGCAGTTCTTC. It yields the protein CASRAGTVKRGHNRGQFF.

The chain employs TRBV10-1 and TRBJ2-7; 8 bases are shared with TRBD2. The junction had 7 bases not matched to a gene; V was cut back by 3 bases and J by 3 bases. The germline V gene has CDR1 WNHNN and CDR2 SYGVQD (reference sequence). The CDR3 contains 15 residues. CDR3 protein: CASSDFPSGSYEQYF. CDR3 coding DNA: TGCGCCAGCAGTGACTTCCCCAGCGGGAGCTACGAGCAGTACTTC.

This chain joins TRBV5-6 and TRBJ2-5; 7 bases match TRBD2. V was clipped by 1 base and J by 3 bases; unmatched bases: 3. This CDR3 is built from 14 residues. The germline gives CDR1 SGHDT, CDR2 YYEEEE. CDR3 loop: CASSLLLAEETQYF. CDR3 sequence (DNA): TGTGCCAGCAGCTTGTTGCTAGCGGAAGAGACCCAGTACTTC. Full variable domain (remainder filled in from reference TRBV5-6 and TRBJ2-5): DAGVTQSPTHLIKTRGQQVTLRCSPKSGHDTVSWYQQALGQGPQFIFQYYEEEERQRGNFPDRFSGHQFPNYSSELNVNALLLGDSALYLCASSLLLAEETQYFGPGTRLLVL.

The J gene is TRBJ2-2, the V gene TRBV5-4; D not certain. The CDR3 totals 13 residues. The V gene lost 5 bases and the J gene lost 5 bases, with 10 bases spanning the gap. Germline CDR1 is SGHNT and CDR2 is YYREEE (reference sequence). The CDR3 DNA follows: TGTGCCAGCAGTAATAGGTGGACCGGGGAGCTGTTTTTT. It specifies CASSNRWTGELFF.

The chain combines TRBV5-1 with TRBJ2-5; TRBD2 is a possible D gene (5 bases). The CDR3 contains 15 residues. V lost 3 bases and J 4 bases, leaving 16 bases between the germline ends. The germline CDR1 and CDR2 sequences are SGHRS and YFSETQ. The CDR3 loop reads CASSSRGSKGETQYF. CDR3 in DNA: TGCGCCAGCAGCTCCCGGGGATCTAAGGGAGAGACCCAGTACTTC.

This clone was detected a few times. The rearrangement links TRBV4-1 to TRBJ1-5, with TRBD1 identical over 8 bases. Trimming removed 2 bases from V and 4 bases from J; junction bases left unmatched: 1. Germline lookup yields CDR1 MGHRA and CDR2 YSYEKL. The CDR3 has 14 amino acids. The CDR3 nucleotides read TGCGCCAGCAGCCAACAGGGGGCTAATCAGCCCCAGCATTTT. This gives the protein CASSQQGANQPQHF.

The chain links TRBV27 to TRBJ1-1; 7 bases match TRBD1. With 0 bases clipped from V and 11 bases from J, the junction kept 12 bases outside the gene matches. The CDR3 is 15 amino acids. Germline V gene lookup returns CDR1 MNHEY and CDR2 SMNVEV (reference sequence). The CDR3 sequence is CASSLSAEGASTAFF. The CDR3 nucleotides are TGTGCCAGCAGTTTATCCGCCGAGGGGGCTTCGACGGCTTTCTTT.

The chain recombines TRBV29-1 with TRBJ1-4; the D gene is possibly TRBD1 (6 bases). Trimming pared 6 bases from V and 6 bases from J, leaving 14 bases between. The CDR3 covers 13 residues. CDR1 and CDR2 (germline): SQVTM, ANQGSEA. As DNA, the CDR3 is TGCAGCGTCGAGGTGGGGGCGGATGAAAAACTGTTTTTT. It encodes CSVEVGADEKLFF.

This clone has a single count. V gene TRBV7-7 combines with J gene TRBJ2-5, with 9 bases lining up with TRBD1. V shed 5 bases and J 4 bases; nucleotides not matched to a gene: 5. From germline, CDR1 is SSHAT and CDR2 FNYEAQ (reference sequence). The CDR3 runs to 14 residues. The CDR3 DNA reads as TGTGCCAGCAGCAAAACAGGGGGCTCAGAGACCCAGTACTTC. Its translation: CASSKTGGSETQYF.

The chain couples TRBV5-1 to TRBJ2-1, with 7 bases aligning to TRBD2. The CDR3 consists of 15 residues. With 2 bases clipped from V and 5 bases from J, the junction kept 7 bases outside the gene matches. The germline V gene has CDR1 SGHRS and CDR2 YFSETQ. The CDR3 DNA sequence: TGCGCCAGCAGCTTTGGCCTAGCGGAGGACAATGAGCAGTTCTTC. Translated: CASSFGLAEDNEQFF.

The chain recombines TRBV6-6 with TRBJ1-2; no reliable D call. Deletions cut 6 bases from V and 3 bases from J, with 11 bases between. The length of the CDR3 is 13 residues. The germline CDR1 and CDR2 sequences are MNHNY and SVGAGI (reference sequence). The CDR3 reads CASSPATHYGYTF. Written as DNA, the CDR3 is TGTGCCAGCAGCCCCGCGACCCACTATGGCTACACCTTC.

This chain links TRBV9 with TRBJ2-7; 7 bases align to TRBD1. From germline, CDR1 is SGDLS and CDR2 YYNGEE. Unmatched junction bases numbered 0, after V lost 1 base and J lost 2 bases. The CDR3 totals 13 residues. The CDR3 loop is CASSVQGAYEQYF. DNA of the CDR3: TGTGCCAGCAGCGTACAGGGGGCCTACGAGCAGTACTTC.

The chain couples TRBV7-9 to TRBJ2-3, with 8 positions matching TRBD1. J was trimmed by 3 bases and V by 4 bases; bases with no gene match: 12. This CDR3 contains 17 residues. The germline CDR1 and CDR2 sequences are SEHNR and FQNEAQ (reference sequence). CDR3 in DNA: TGTGCCAGCAGCTCGAGGGGACAGGTCCCTTTTACAGATACGCAGTATTTT. It translates to CASSSRGQVPFTDTQYF.

The V and J genes are TRBV11-2 and TRBJ2-7, with D perhaps being TRBD1 or TRBD2 (5 bases each). V was pared by 1 base and J by 0 bases, with 10 bases between. Germline V gene data show CDR1 as SGHAT and CDR2 as FQNNGV. The CDR3 contains 15 residues. The CDR3 is CASSLAPGSSYEQYF. The CDR3 DNA is TGTGCCAGCAGCTTAGCCCCAGGGAGCTCCTACGAGCAGTACTTC.